What follows are 10 T cell receptor beta chains derived from one specimen sequenced in a study of T cells of healthy individuals. TCRdb used MiXCR to reprocess the 5' RACE reads, holding one entry per CDR3 protein. The repertoire includes tens of thousands of distinct CDR3 sequences, 4% to 5% of them detected once, and 9.2% sits in the top ten. These receptors came from a human donor in good health.

Ten or more counts support this clonotype. The V call is TRBV4-2, the J call TRBJ2-3; 8 bases agree with TRBD2. CDR1 LGHNA and CDR2 YNFKEQ come from the germline V gene. After removal of 5 bases from V and 6 bases from J, the junction contained 16 bases not matched to a gene. This CDR3 spans 17 amino acids. This CDR3 reads CASSGGISGGPGDTQYF. The CDR3 DNA is TGTGCCAGCAGCGGGGGGATTTCGGGGGGGCCTGGGGATACGCAGTATTTT.

As to this clonotype: A single base separates this from a much larger clone, so it may be a read error. The rearrangement links TRBV3-1 to TRBJ1-2; 7 nucleotides match TRBD1. V lost 6 bases and J lost 8; bases outside the gene matches: 12. CDR3 length: 14 residues. Germline assignment: CDR1 LGHDT and CDR2 YNNKEL (reference sequence). The CDR3 loop is CASSPPGQLEGYTF. The DNA for the CDR3 is TGTGCCAGCAGTCCACCGGGACAGCTGGAGGGCTACACCTTC.

In its sample, this clonotype was seen many times. This chain joins TRBV20-1 and TRBJ1-1; D gene uncertain. CDR3 size: 13 residues. Looked up from germline, CDR1 is DFQATT and CDR2 is SNEGSKA (reference sequence). Trimming removed 6 bases from V and 2 bases from J, with 13 bases in between. This chain's CDR3 is CSARGGSNTEAFF. CDR3 DNA sequence: TGCAGTGCCCGAGGCGGTTCCAACACTGAAGCTTTCTTT.

This clonotype was observed many times. This sequence joins TRBV24-1 and TRBJ1-1; a possible D gene is TRBD1 (5 bases). Germline V gene data show CDR1 as KGHDR and CDR2 as SFDVKD. There are 13 residues in the CDR3. The V end lost 8 bases, the J end lost 1 base, and 10 bases lay between the germline ends. The CDR3 DNA reads as TGTGCCACCAAAAATACAGGGAACACTGAAGCTTTCTTT. Translation: CATKNTGNTEAFF.

This clonotype has more than one count but fewer than ten. V is TRBV6-1 and J is TRBJ1-6; D gene unclear. This CDR3 is built from 15 residues. V lost 0 bases, J lost 7 bases, and 10 bases lay in between. Per germline, CDR1 MNHNS and CDR2 SASEGT. The CDR3 reads CASSEAPGLNSPLHF. The CDR3 coding sequence is TGTGCCAGCAGTGAAGCCCCGGGCTTAAATTCACCCCTCCACTTT.

This rearrangement joins TRBV6-5 to TRBJ2-7; a weak D match, TRBD1 (6 bases). Deletions cut 9 bases from V and 3 bases from J, with 12 bases between. CDR1 is MNHEY and CDR2 is SVGAGI in the germline V gene. The CDR3 contains 12 residues. CDR3 region: CASWDIGYEQYF. CDR3 in DNA: TGTGCCAGTTGGGACATAGGCTACGAGCAGTACTTC.

This clonotype showed up many times. This chain links TRBV5-1 with TRBJ2-3; 12 bases align to TRBD2. From germline, CDR1 is SGHRS and CDR2 YFSETQ. Germline trimming cut 0 bases from V and 0 bases from J; bases unmatched to any gene: 2. The CDR3 covers 17 residues. The CDR3, as DNA: TGCGCCAGCAGCTTGGCAGGGACTAGCGGGAGCACAGATACGCAGTATTTT. This gives the protein CASSLAGTSGSTDTQYF.

This clonotype was seen a handful of times. The chain carries TRBV29-1 and TRBJ2-1; D might be TRBD1 or TRBD2, each matching 5 bases. Germline CDR1 and CDR2: SQVTM and ANQGSEA. This CDR3 comprises 12 residues. V was clipped by 7 bases and J by 2 bases, with 9 bases between them. CDR3 sequence: CSAGAAYNEQFF. The CDR3, as DNA: TGCAGCGCCGGGGCGGCCTACAATGAGCAGTTCTTC.

This clonotype was recorded at least ten times. This chain links TRBV6-2 or TRBV6-3 with TRBJ1-1, with TRBD1 as a possible D gene (6 bases). Germline V gene sequence: CDR1 MNHEY, CDR2 SVGEGT. V was pared by 6 bases and J by 0 bases, with 17 bases between. The CDR3 length is 16 residues. CDR3 region: CASRYTLDSLNTEAFF. In DNA, the CDR3 is TGTGCCAGCAGATATACGTTGGACAGTCTGAACACTGAAGCTTTCTTT.

The table lists this clonotype with many counts. The V gene is TRBV20-1, the J gene TRBJ2-7; the match to TRBD2 covers 7 bases. The CDR3 consists of 13 residues. Germline V gives CDR1 DFQATT, CDR2 SNEGSKA (reference sequence). The junction had 6 bases not matched to a gene; V was cut back by 1 base and J by 6 bases. The CDR3 sequence is CSARGVAGAEQYF. The CDR3, as DNA: TGCAGTGCTAGAGGGGTTGCGGGAGCCGAGCAGTACTTC.